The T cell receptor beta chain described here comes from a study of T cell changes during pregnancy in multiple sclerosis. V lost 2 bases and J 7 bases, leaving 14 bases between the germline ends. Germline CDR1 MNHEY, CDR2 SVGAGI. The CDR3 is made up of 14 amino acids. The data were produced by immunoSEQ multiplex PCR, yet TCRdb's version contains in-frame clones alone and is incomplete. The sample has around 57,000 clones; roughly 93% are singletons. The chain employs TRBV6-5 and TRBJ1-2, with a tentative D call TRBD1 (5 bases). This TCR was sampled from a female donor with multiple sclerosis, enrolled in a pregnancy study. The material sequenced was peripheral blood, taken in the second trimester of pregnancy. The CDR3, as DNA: TGTGCCAGCAGTTACGTCGGGGCGGAGGGTGGCTACACCTTC. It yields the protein CASSYVGAEGGYTF.